Listed below are T cell receptor beta chains from one sample, sequenced in a study of blood T cells in healthy people across ages. Via MiXCR, TCRdb re-called the 5' RACE reads, giving one row per CDR3 protein. The sample yields 700,000 or so distinct CDR3 sequences, about a fifth seen once. Sample: blood. The receptor set was obtained from a man aged 70-80 years in good health. Each CDR3 is given with its conserved first and last residue. A D gene is named only where the DNA matches it firmly. Rows give clone size only sometimes, using once, few, many, or a class for an expanded clone.

J gene: TRBJ2-5
D gene: NA
clone size: few
V gene: TRBV21-1
CDR3 protein: CASTLRLGSETQYF
CDR3 DNA: TGTGCCAGCACCCTTAGACTAGGATCAGAGACCCAGTACTTC

J gene: TRBJ1-2
D gene: NA
clone size: NA
V gene: TRBV7-9
CDR3 protein: CASSSSTGVDGYTF
CDR3 DNA: TGTGCCAGCAGCTCCTCGACAGGCGTCGATGGCTACACCTTC

J gene: TRBJ2-4
D gene: NA
clone size: NA
V gene: TRBV4-1
CDR3 protein: CASSQGGIGNIQYF
CDR3 DNA: TGCGCCAGCAGCCAAGGTGGGATCGGAAACATTCAGTACTTC

J gene: TRBJ1-2
D gene: NA
clone size: NA
V gene: TRBV20-1
CDR3 protein: CSAGEGGRYGYTF
CDR3 DNA: TGCAGTGCTGGTGAGGGGGGTCGGTATGGCTACACCTTC

J gene: TRBJ2-1
D gene: NA
clone size: NA
V gene: TRBV21-1
CDR3 protein: CASRIHVLAGFSYNEQFF
CDR3 DNA: TGTGCCAGCAGGATTCACGTACTAGCGGGATTCTCCTACAATGAGCAGTTCTTC

J gene: TRBJ2-7
D gene: TRBD1
clone size: NA
V gene: TRBV7-6
CDR3 protein: CASSQGTGRAYEQYF
CDR3 DNA: TGTGCCAGCAGCCAAGGGACAGGGAGAGCCTACGAGCAGTACTTC

J gene: TRBJ2-2
D gene: TRBD2
clone size: few
V gene: TRBV20-1
CDR3 protein: CSAPGLAPGELFF
CDR3 DNA: TGCAGTGCCCCGGGACTAGCCCCCGGGGAGCTGTTTTTT

J gene: TRBJ2-1
D gene: TRBD2
clone size: NA
V gene: TRBV6-5
CDR3 protein: CASWGGRAYNEQFF
CDR3 DNA: TGTGCCAGCTGGGGGGGGAGGGCTTACAATGAGCAGTTCTTC

J gene: TRBJ1-2
D gene: NA
clone size: NA
V gene: TRBV11-3
CDR3 protein: CASSLAGGIYGYTF
CDR3 DNA: TGTGCCAGCAGCTTAGCGGGAGGCATCTATGGCTACACCTTC

J gene: TRBJ2-1
D gene: TRBD2
clone size: NA
V gene: TRBV24-1
CDR3 protein: CATGTSGKSSYNEQFF
CDR3 DNA: TGTGCCACAGGGACTAGCGGGAAGAGCTCCTACAATGAGCAGTTCTTC

J gene: TRBJ2-1
D gene: TRBD1
clone size: many
V gene: TRBV20-1
CDR3 protein: CSAPRQGYVNEQFF
CDR3 DNA: TGCAGTGCTCCGCGACAGGGTTACGTGAATGAGCAGTTCTTC

J gene: TRBJ1-1
D gene: TRBD1
clone size: NA
V gene: TRBV25-1
CDR3 protein: CASTEGAGDTEAFF
CDR3 DNA: TGTGCCAGCACTGAGGGGGCGGGGGACACTGAAGCTTTCTTT

J gene: TRBJ2-3
D gene: NA
clone size: few
V gene: TRBV5-1
CDR3 protein: CASSLGAGITDTQYF
CDR3 DNA: TGCGCCAGCAGCTTGGGGGCAGGGATCACAGATACGCAGTATTTT

J gene: TRBJ2-6
D gene: NA
clone size: NA
V gene: TRBV27
CDR3 protein: CASTKSESGANVLTF
CDR3 DNA: TGTGCCAGCACTAAATCGGAGTCTGGGGCCAACGTCCTGACTTTC

J gene: TRBJ2-5
D gene: NA
clone size: NA
V gene: TRBV10-3
CDR3 protein: CAISAGLQGTQYF
CDR3 DNA: TGTGCCATCAGTGCGGGACTTCAAGGGACCCAGTACTTC

J gene: TRBJ2-1
D gene: TRBD1
clone size: NA
V gene: TRBV12-3/TRBV12-4
CDR3 protein: CASSNPQGKQFF
CDR3 DNA: TGTGCCAGCAGTAACCCACAGGGGAAGCAGTTCTTC

J gene: TRBJ1-2
D gene: NA
clone size: NA
V gene: TRBV5-1
CDR3 protein: CASSLSQTTRGYTF
CDR3 DNA: TGCGCCAGCAGCTTGTCACAGACCACCCGAGGCTACACCTTC

J gene: TRBJ1-5
D gene: TRBD1
clone size: few
V gene: TRBV20-1
CDR3 protein: CSARAQGAWPQHF
CDR3 DNA: TGCAGTGCTAGAGCACAGGGGGCTTGGCCCCAGCATTTT